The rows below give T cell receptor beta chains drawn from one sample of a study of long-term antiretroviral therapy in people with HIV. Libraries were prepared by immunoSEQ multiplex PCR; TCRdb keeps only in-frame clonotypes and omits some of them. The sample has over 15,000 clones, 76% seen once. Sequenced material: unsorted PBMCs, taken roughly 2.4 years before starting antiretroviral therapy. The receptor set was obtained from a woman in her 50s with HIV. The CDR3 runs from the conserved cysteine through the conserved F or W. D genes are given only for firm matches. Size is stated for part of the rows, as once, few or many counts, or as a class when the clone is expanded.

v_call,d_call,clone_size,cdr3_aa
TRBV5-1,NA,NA,CASSVGDLPGTEAFF
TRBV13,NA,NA,CASSLRDPEDTQYF
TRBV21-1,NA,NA,CASSKWGRPPYGYTF
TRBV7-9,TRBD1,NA,CASSLGQGAQPQHF
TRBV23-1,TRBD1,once,CASSRPGGDLATEAFF
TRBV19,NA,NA,CASSVDTGFGELFF
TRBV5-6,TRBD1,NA,CASSLSQGQARFYNSPLHF
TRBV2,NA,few,CASSDWENTEAFF
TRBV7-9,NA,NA,CASSQSVDQPQHF
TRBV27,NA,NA,CASSSPMRAINEQFF